The 28 T cell receptor beta chains given below trace back to one sample, sequenced in a study of T cell responses to AZD1222 COVID-19 vaccine. The data were produced by immunoSEQ multiplex PCR, yet TCRdb's version contains in-frame clones alone and is incomplete. Found here are about 35,000 clones, 86% of them singletons; the top ten hold around 6.5%. Sequenced here: peripheral blood, sampled on day 0 of AZD1222 vaccination. These receptors were obtained from an adult in good health.

The chain is built from TRBV27 and TRBJ2-1, with D possibly TRBD2 on 5 matching bases. Between the trimmed V and J ends, which lost 5 bases and 3 bases, there was a span of 14 bases. The CDR3 loop spans 15 amino acids. From germline, CDR1 is MNHEY and CDR2 SMNVEV (reference sequence). CDR3 DNA sequence: TGTGCCAGCAGTGATACTAGTCCCCGCTACAATGAGCAGTTCTTC. As protein: CASSDTSPRYNEQFF.

The chain uses TRBV5-1 and TRBJ2-3, with 7 bases fitting TRBD1. Germline lookup yields CDR1 SGHRS and CDR2 YFSETQ. The junction had 5 bases not matched to a gene; V was cut back by 0 bases and J by 4 bases. The CDR3 is 15 amino acids. The CDR3 DNA follows: TGCGCCAGCAGCTTGGCACAGGGGCAGGCAGATACGCAGTATTTT. It translates to CASSLAQGQADTQYF. Supplemented by reference TRBV5-1 and TRBJ2-3, the full variable domain reads KAGVTQTPRYLIKTRGQQVTLSCSPISGHRSVSWYQQTPGQGLQFLFEYFSETQRNKGNFPGRFSGRQFSNSRSEMNVSTLELGDSALYLCASSLAQGQADTQYFGPGTRLTVL.

The rearrangement links TRBV3-1 (or the pseudogene TRBV3-2) to TRBJ2-5; no firm D call. Between the trimmed V and J ends, which lost 5 bases and 5 bases, there was a span of 21 bases. The germline gives CDR1 LGHDT, CDR2 YNNKEL (reference sequence). CDR3 length equals 16 residues. In DNA form, the CDR3 reads TGTGCCAGCAGCGCCCCGATTCTTTCTTTCTCTGAGACCCAGTACTTC. It translates to CASSAPILSFSETQYF.

The chain is built from TRBV3-1 (or the pseudogene TRBV3-2) and TRBJ2-2, with D unresolved. Per the germline V gene, CDR1 is LGHDT and CDR2 is YNNKEL (reference sequence). V lost 0 bases and J 8 bases, leaving 13 bases between the germline ends. This CDR3 contains 15 residues. CDR3 region: CASSQEVLGIGELFF. CDR3 DNA sequence: TGTGCCAGCAGCCAAGAGGTCCTAGGCATTGGGGAGCTGTTTTTT.

The DNA of the CDR3 is TGTGCCAGCAGCTTAAACCAGGGGAACACCGGGGAGCTGTTTTTT. Protein sequence: CASSLNQGNTGELFF. V and J are TRBV9 and TRBJ2-2, with a possible D match to TRBD1 (5 bases). The CDR3 runs to 15 residues. Germline V gene sequence: CDR1 SGDLS, CDR2 YYNGEE. Trimming removed 4 bases at V and 1 base at J, with 11 bases between.

The chain joins TRBV4-3 to TRBJ2-3; 7 positions agree with TRBD1. The junction had 10 bases not matched to a gene; V was cut back by 1 base and J by 6 bases. In germline, CDR1 is LGHNA, CDR2 YSLEER. The CDR3 runs 16 residues. The CDR3 DNA follows: TGCGCCAGCAGCCAAGCAGGGGGTACTCCCGGGGATACGCAGTATTTT. Protein sequence: CASSQAGGTPGDTQYF.

The rearrangement links TRBV19 to TRBJ1-2; TRBD1 agrees at 7 bases. Germline V lookup: CDR1 LNHDA, CDR2 SQIVND (reference sequence). This CDR3 comprises 14 residues. The trim removed 8 bases at V and 7 bases at J, leaving 13 bases unmatched. CDR3 nucleotide sequence: TGTGCCAGTTCCTCGACAGGGCAAGGAGGTGGCTACACCTTC. Translated, it gives CASSSTGQGGGYTF.

CDR3 residues: CAWSPQGTQYNEQFF. As DNA, the CDR3 is TGTGCCTGGAGCCCCCAAGGGACTCAATACAATGAGCAGTTCTTC. The chain recombines TRBV30 with TRBJ2-1, with D maybe TRBD2 (6 bases). V dropped 3 bases and J dropped 4 bases, with 16 bases sitting between them. In germline, CDR1 is GTSNPN, CDR2 SVGIG (reference sequence). The CDR3 contains 15 residues.

Concerning this clone: Sequence at one end of the junction differs from germline and may be a read error. CDR3 nucleotides: TGTGCCAGCTCAGCTAGCGGGGCCTACGATGAGCAGTTCTTC. This encodes CASSASGAYDEQFF. V is TRBV18 and J is TRBJ2-1; 9 positions match TRBD2. Germline loops: CDR1 KGHSH, CDR2 LQKENI. This CDR3 is 14 amino acids long.

J is TRBJ1-2 and V is TRBV27, with 7 bases fitting TRBD1. This CDR3 is 15 amino acids long. Germline V gene data show CDR1 as MNHEY and CDR2 as SMNVEV (reference sequence). Trimming cost V 5 bases and J 7 bases; bases outside gene matches: 13. The CDR3 protein is CASSRGQAYVSGYTF. CDR3 nucleotides: TGTGCCAGCAGTCGCGGACAGGCCTATGTTTCTGGCTACACCTTC.

Turning to this clone: Other DNA sequences within the sample encode an identical CDR3. V and J are TRBV2 and TRBJ1-2; 8 bases fit TRBD1. There are 13 residues in the CDR3. V lost 4 bases and J lost 6; bases outside the gene matches: 4. Germline CDR1 reads SNHLY; CDR2 reads FYNNEI. Here the CDR3 reads CASSGTGGHGYTF. CDR3 nucleotide sequence: TGTGCCAGCAGTGGTACAGGGGGTCATGGCTACACCTTC.

This clone was recorded once. This chain links TRBV2 with TRBJ1-6, with unresolved D. The CDR3 consists of 14 residues. Trimming took 7 bases from V and 0 from J, leaving 7 bases between them. Per germline, CDR1 SNHLY and CDR2 FYNNEI. The CDR3 here is CASKDTSYNSPLHF. CDR3 bases: TGTGCCAGCAAAGACACCTCCTATAATTCACCCCTCCACTTT.

The V gene is TRBV28, the J gene TRBJ1-4; TRBD1 matches at 7 bases. Germline values: CDR1 MDHEN, CDR2 SYDVKM. V gave up 4 bases and J gave up 6 bases; unmatched junction bases: 5. The CDR3 contains 14 residues. The CDR3 nucleotides are TGTGCCAGCAGTTCGGGACAGTTTCATGAAAAACTGTTTTTT. Amino acids: CASSSGQFHEKLFF.

The rearrangement uses TRBV6-5 and TRBJ1-1; possibly TRBD1 for D (6 bases). Germline lookup yields CDR1 MNHEY and CDR2 SVGAGI. The CDR3 spans 13 residues. V was shortened by 6 bases and J by 1 base, with 9 bases between the two germline ends. The CDR3 bases are TGTGCCAGCAGCGTGGACAGGAACACTGAAGCTTTCTTT. Encoded protein: CASSVDRNTEAFF.

The chain carries TRBV7-8 and TRBJ2-1, with unresolved D. This CDR3 region has 13 residues. The V gene's germline CDR1 is SGHVS and CDR2 FQNEAQ. Deletions cut 3 bases from V and 8 bases from J, with 11 bases between. Written as DNA, the CDR3 is TGTGCCAGCAGCTTTATCATGGAGCATGAGCAGTTCTTC. Translating gives CASSFIMEHEQFF. Combining the CDR3 with reference TRBV7-8 and TRBJ2-1 gives the whole variable domain GAGVSQSPRYKVAKRGQDVALRCDPISGHVSLFWYQQALGQGPEFLTYFQNEAQLDKSGLPSDRFFAERPEGSVSTLKIQRTQQEDSAVYLCASSFIMEHEQFFGPGTRLTVL.

This chain links TRBV28 with TRBJ1-5; D call uncertain. V was clipped by 6 bases and J by 4 bases, with 13 bases between them. The CDR3 is made up of 14 amino acids. Looked up from germline, CDR1 is MDHEN and CDR2 is SYDVKM. The CDR3 loop is CASRGYGENQPQHF. The CDR3 nucleotides are TGTGCCAGCAGGGGATACGGAGAGAATCAGCCCCAGCATTTT.

The gene calls are TRBV30 and TRBJ2-1; D possibly corresponds to TRBD2 (6 bases). Trimming stripped 4 bases from V and 4 bases from J, with 14 bases between. Germline V gene lookup returns CDR1 GTSNPN and CDR2 SVGIG (reference sequence). The CDR3 is 14 amino acids. CDR3 amino acids: CAWTTNSGYNEQFF. The CDR3 coding sequence is TGTGCCTGGACAACAAATAGCGGATACAATGAGCAGTTCTTC.

The chain is built from TRBV29-1 and TRBJ2-3; 9 nucleotides match TRBD1. Germline values: CDR1 SQVTM, CDR2 ANQGSEA. J lost 3 bases, V lost 4 bases, and 8 bases had no gene match. The CDR3 contains 15 residues. The DNA of the CDR3 is TGCAGCGTTGCATCAGACAGGGGGAAGACAGATACGCAGTATTTT. It specifies CSVASDRGKTDTQYF.

This clone came up a few times. The sample has other DNA sequences that encode this CDR3 too. This chain connects TRBV30 to TRBJ1-1; D is unclear. The CDR3 totals 12 residues. Germline V gene data show CDR1 as GTSNPN and CDR2 as SVGIG (reference sequence). Trimming shortened V by 4 bases and J by 1 base, and 7 bases separated the two germline ends. The CDR3 DNA follows: TGTGCCTGGACTCCCGGGAACACTGAAGCTTTCTTT. Its translation: CAWTPGNTEAFF. Based on the CDR3 plus reference TRBV30 and TRBJ1-1, the full variable domain is SQTIHQWPATLVQPVGSPLSLECTVEGTSNPNLYWYRQAAGRGLQLLFYSVGIGQISSEVPQNLSASRPQDRQFILSSKKLLLSDSGFYLCAWTPGNTEAFFGQGTRLTVV.

The chain carries TRBV30 and TRBJ1-5; D uncertain. Germline V gives CDR1 GTSNPN, CDR2 SVGIG (reference sequence). CDR3 length equals 13 residues. The germline V and J ends were trimmed by 4 bases and 3 bases, with 10 bases remaining between them. CDR3 DNA sequence: TGTGCCTGGAATGGCGGCCCCAATCAGCCCCAGCATTTT. It encodes CAWNGGPNQPQHF.

This chain uses TRBV7-8 with TRBJ1-3, with D hard to call. The germline gives CDR1 SGHVS, CDR2 FQNEAQ. The ends were cut back, 6 bases at V and 0 bases at J, with 12 bases in the middle. The CDR3 is 15 amino acids. The CDR3 DNA follows: TGTGCCAGCAGACCGACGGGCAGCTCTGGAAACACCATATATTTT. As protein: CASRPTGSSGNTIYF.

J is TRBJ1-2 and V is TRBV6-5; 8 nucleotides align to TRBD1. V gave up 6 bases and J gave up 7 bases; unmatched junction bases: 7. Germline V gene data show CDR1 as MNHEY and CDR2 as SVGAGI. CDR3 length: 13 amino acids. DNA of the CDR3: TGTGCCAGCAGCGACAGGGGATCCCCTGGCTACACCTTC. Its translation is CASSDRGSPGYTF.

CDR3 in amino acids: CASSLEGTYNEQFF. CDR3 bases: TGTGCCAGCAGCTTGGAGGGGACCTACAATGAGCAGTTCTTC. The chain carries TRBV5-5 and TRBJ2-1, with a possible D match to TRBD1 (5 bases). Germline CDR1 and CDR2: SGHKS and YYEKEE (reference sequence). This CDR3 is 14 amino acids long. V lost 0 bases, J lost 2 bases, and 6 bases lay in between.

The chain couples TRBV7-2 to TRBJ1-5, with a tentative D call TRBD1 (5 bases). Trimming cost V 5 bases and J 7 bases, with 12 bases left between them. CDR3 length: 13 amino acids. The germline CDR1 and CDR2 sequences are SGHTA and FQGNSA. CDR3 in amino acids: CASSPDNLQPQHF. DNA of the CDR3: TGTGCCAGCAGCCCGGACAATCTCCAGCCCCAGCATTTT. Looking up the rest from reference TRBV7-2 and TRBJ1-5 gives the full variable domain: GAGVSQSPSNKVTEKGKDVELRCDPISGHTALYWYRQSLGQGLEFLIYFQGNSAPDKSGLPSDRFSAERTGGSVSTLTIQRTQQEDSAVYLCASSPDNLQPQHFGDGTRLSIL.

The chain employs TRBV30 and TRBJ1-6; D is undetermined. V was clipped by 1 base and J by 8 bases, with 9 bases between them. The germline CDR1 and CDR2 sequences are GTSNPN and SVGIG (reference sequence). This CDR3 has 13 amino acids. CDR3 residues: CAWSEGGHSPLHF. The CDR3 DNA reads as TGTGCCTGGAGTGAGGGAGGTCATTCACCCCTCCACTTT.

This chain joins TRBV7-9 and TRBJ2-1, with 9 nucleotides matching TRBD2. Germline values: CDR1 SEHNR, CDR2 FQNEAQ (reference sequence). J was trimmed by 7 bases and V by 4 bases; bases with no gene match: 8. CDR3 length: 15 residues. This CDR3 is CASSSAGGSLNEQFF. The CDR3 DNA reads as TGTGCCAGCAGCTCCGCGGGAGGGTCCCTTAATGAGCAGTTCTTC.

J is TRBJ1-1 and V is TRBV5-1, with a weak D call TRBD1 (6 bases). The V gene lost 2 bases and the J gene lost 0 bases, with 14 bases spanning the gap. This CDR3 contains 16 residues. Germline assignment: CDR1 SGHRS and CDR2 YFSETQ. The CDR3 loop is CASSLGQGILNTEAFF. CDR3 in DNA: TGCGCCAGCAGCTTAGGGCAGGGGATATTGAACACTGAAGCTTTCTTT.

The J gene is TRBJ1-6, the V gene TRBV5-4, with TRBD1 as a possible D gene (5 bases). The CDR3 length is 14 residues. Trimming cost V 0 bases and J 9 bases, with 10 bases left between them. The germline gives CDR1 SGHNT, CDR2 YYREEE (reference sequence). The CDR3 region is CASSLERGGSPLHF. The CDR3 DNA is TGTGCCAGCAGCTTGGAAAGGGGCGGTTCACCCCTCCACTTT.